A selection of T cell receptor beta chains follows, all from one sample in a study of cytomegalovirus exposure and HLA in healthy donors. Data came from immunoSEQ multiplex PCR; TCRdb stores just in-frame clones and leaves some out. The table records some 60,000 clones, 70% to 90% of them present only once. Material: PBMCs. Receptors were obtained from a male donor in good health and CMV-seronegative. Each CDR3 is given with its conserved first and last residue. The D gene is left open where the match is weak.

TRBV7-9	-	TRBJ2-2	CASSFYRVIGELFF
TRBV13	-	TRBJ1-5	CASSLGRGNQPQHF
TRBV11-2	-	TRBJ1-5	CASSSALGNQPQHF
TRBV9	-	TRBJ1-4	CASSKLPGQANEKLFF
TRBV15	-	TRBJ1-2	CATAAEIRGGYGYTF
TRBV7-8	TRBD2	TRBJ2-7	CASSLLAGLPYEQYF
TRBV5-8	-	TRBJ1-1	CASSLVGPTLNTEAFF
TRBV7-9	TRBD2	TRBJ2-1	CASSFGDYKYNEQFF
TRBV7-9	-	TRBJ1-4	CASRPPGSANEKLFF
TRBV7-2	-	TRBJ2-2	CASSLGQASTGELFF
TRBV6-5	TRBD1	TRBJ1-2	CASSRDSGSGYTF
TRBV9	TRBD1	TRBJ1-2	CASSVEGQGPLRGYTF
TRBV10-3	TRBD1	TRBJ2-5	CAISTGTGQETQYF
TRBV19	-	TRBJ2-1	CATSGGIWANYNEQFF
TRBV18	-	TRBJ1-3	CASSLTQGIPGNTIYF
TRBV12-5	TRBD1	TRBJ1-1	CASGTRDRGPATEAFF
TRBV5-1	-	TRBJ2-3	CASRGGLPTDTQYF
TRBV4-3	-	TRBJ2-5	CASSQDLRGWETQYF
TRBV18	-	TRBJ2-5	CASSPARQGQETQYF
TRBV5-6	TRBD2	TRBJ2-1	CASSPRTSDPGGEQFF
TRBV27	TRBD2	TRBJ2-3	CASSGAGGYFTDTQYF
TRBV7-9	-	TRBJ2-3	CASSLTGGGTDTQYF
TRBV5-1	-	TRBJ2-1	CASSLVGESYNEQFF
TRBV6-4	TRBD2	TRBJ2-3	CASSVNERGDPTDTQYF
TRBV7-2	-	TRBJ1-4	CASSRQQATNEKLFF
TRBV7-9	TRBD2	TRBJ2-5	CASSLPSGGNQETQYF
TRBV9	-	TRBJ2-6	CASSLTSGANVLTF
TRBV29-1	TRBD1	TRBJ1-1	CSANRRDRGLNTEAFF
TRBV6-1	TRBD1	TRBJ2-7	CASSEWGQGVYEQYF